The present T cell receptor beta chain was sequenced within a study of T cells in Graves' hyperthyroidism and ophthalmopathy. Researchers barred patients who had uncontrolled infection, other autoimmune disease, pregnancy or lactation. CDR1 and CDR2 from the germline V gene are GTSNPN and SVGIG (reference sequence). V lost 0 bases to trimming and J lost 4 bases, with 18 bases between them. The CDR3 covers 17 residues. This clonotype has a count of ten or more. Template material for amplifying TCR beta CDR3 regions consisted of RNA transcripts. A first-round RT-PCR of the TCR CDR3 used the HTBI primer set. One entry per CDR3 protein results from TCRdb running MiXCR on the multiplex PCR reads. The sample lists over 300,000 distinct CDR3 sequences, approximately 14% seen once, with 9.5% to 11% in the top ten.

The TCR comes from a woman in her sixties with Graves' hyperthyroidism. Sequencing input: blood. This chain joins TRBV30 and TRBJ2-2; D is undetermined. The CDR3 loop is CAWSVQLPPLGTGELFF. DNA for the CDR3: TGTGCCTGGAGTGTACAACTGCCCCCCTTGGGCACCGGGGAGCTGTTTTTT.